What follows describes a single T cell receptor (beta chain). These data originate in a study of OX40 agonist ivuxolimab in advanced cancers. The ends lost 7 bases at V and 2 bases at J; junction bases unmatched: 5. The CDR3 sequence is 14 residues long. CDR1 MNHEY and CDR2 SVGAGI come from the germline V gene. Only in-frame clones appear in the TCRdb table, and some are missing; sequencing was by immunoSEQ multiplex PCR. The sample holds about 63,000 clones, 91% seen once. The chain recombines TRBV6-5 with TRBJ2-1; 7 bases line up with TRBD2. Material: CD4+ or CD8+ T cells sorted from blood, obtained in a trial of the OX40 agonist ivuxolimab. The receptor was isolated from an adult with an advanced solid tumor such as melanoma, head and neck, liver or kidney cancer. CDR3 DNA sequence: TGTGCCAGCAACACGGGACTACCCTACAATGAGCAGTTCTTC. Its protein is CASNTGLPYNEQFF.